Sequencing of this T cell receptor (beta chain) was carried out in a study of read filtering for tumor transcriptome and immune sequencing. General study results and limits: The sorted CD138-negative fraction was a mixed bone marrow immune population, not purified T cells.

Regarding this clonotype: Its antigen is currently unknown. A much bigger clone sits one base away, suggesting this may be a read error.

From roughly 400 ng of RNA, a library with molecular barcoded alpha/delta and beta/gamma adaptors was made. TCRdb redid the calling of the reads with MiXCR, one entry per CDR3 protein. The table has over 40,000 distinct CDR3 sequences, about 12% seen once. The CDR3 is 14 residues long. The sequenced material came from a population of CD138-negative cells sorted from bone marrow. The TCR sequence derives from a donor at least 40 years old with multiple myeloma. The chain combines TRBV12-3 or TRBV12-4 with TRBJ1-1, with D hard to call. CDR3 DNA: TGTGCCAGCAGCCTACCTCCGGAGGCCACTGAAGCTTCCTTT. It translates to CASSLPPEATEASF.